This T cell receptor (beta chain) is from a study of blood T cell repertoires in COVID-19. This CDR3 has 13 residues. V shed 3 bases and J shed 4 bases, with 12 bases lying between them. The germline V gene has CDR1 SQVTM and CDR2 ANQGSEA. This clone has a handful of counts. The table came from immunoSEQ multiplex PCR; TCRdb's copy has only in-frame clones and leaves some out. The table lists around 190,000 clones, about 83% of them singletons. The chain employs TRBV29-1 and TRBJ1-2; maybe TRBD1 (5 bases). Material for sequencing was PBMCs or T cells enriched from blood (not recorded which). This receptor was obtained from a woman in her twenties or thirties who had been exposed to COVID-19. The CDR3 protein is CSVDWQGPYGYTF. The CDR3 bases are TGCAGCGTTGATTGGCAGGGCCCCTATGGCTACACCTTC.